This TCR beta chain was captured in a study of cytomegalovirus exposure and HLA in healthy donors. Findings and limits, study-wide: The study put about 180 TCR beta chains on its list as cytomegalovirus-associated.

Generated by immunoSEQ multiplex PCR, the TCRdb table keeps only in-frame clones and is missing some. The profile shows approximately 210,000 clones, approximately 86% of them singletons. The CDR3 runs to 16 residues. Germline lookup yields CDR1 SGHRS and CDR2 YFSETQ. Trimming removed 4 bases from V and 6 bases from J; junction bases left unmatched: 14. In this sample, this clone turned up once. The antigen is undetermined. Sequencing used PBMCs. This chain uses TRBV5-1 with TRBJ1-1; 8 nucleotides match TRBD1. The sequence came from a woman between 18 and 29 years old in good health and CMV-seronegative. The DNA of the CDR3 is TGCGCCAGCAGCCGATCAGGGGGCCAATCGTACGCTGAAGCTTTCTTT. Protein sequence: CASSRSGGQSYAEAFF.